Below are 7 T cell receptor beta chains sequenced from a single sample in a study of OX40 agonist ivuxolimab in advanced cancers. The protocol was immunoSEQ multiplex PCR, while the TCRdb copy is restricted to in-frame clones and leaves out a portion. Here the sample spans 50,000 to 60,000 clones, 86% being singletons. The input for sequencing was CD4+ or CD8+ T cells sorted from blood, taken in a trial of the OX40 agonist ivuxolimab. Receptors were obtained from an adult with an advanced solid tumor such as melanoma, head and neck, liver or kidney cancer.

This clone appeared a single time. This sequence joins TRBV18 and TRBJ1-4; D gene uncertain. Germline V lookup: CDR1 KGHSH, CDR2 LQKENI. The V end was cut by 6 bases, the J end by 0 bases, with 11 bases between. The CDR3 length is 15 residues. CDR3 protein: CASSPRLSTNEKLFF. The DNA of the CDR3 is TGTGCCAGCTCCCCGAGACTCTCAACTAATGAAAAACTGTTTTTT.

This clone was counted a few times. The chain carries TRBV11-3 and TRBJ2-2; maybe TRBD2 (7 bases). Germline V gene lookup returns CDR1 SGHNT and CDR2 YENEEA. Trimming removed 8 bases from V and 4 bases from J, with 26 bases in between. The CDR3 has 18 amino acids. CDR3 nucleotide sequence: TGTGCCAGCTCGGGGGGCACCGGGGAGCTGTTTTCCACCGGGGAGCTGTTTTTT. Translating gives CASSGGTGELFSTGELFF.

CDR3 amino acids: CASSARDRTYNEQFF. The CDR3 DNA follows: TGTGCCAGCAGCGCCCGGGACAGGACCTACAATGAGCAGTTCTTC. This rearrangement joins TRBV5-6 to TRBJ2-1, with 8 bases aligning to TRBD1. The CDR3 is made up of 15 amino acids. The V segment lost 4 bases and the J segment 2 bases; nucleotides outside the gene matches: 5. The germline gives CDR1 SGHDT, CDR2 YYEEEE.

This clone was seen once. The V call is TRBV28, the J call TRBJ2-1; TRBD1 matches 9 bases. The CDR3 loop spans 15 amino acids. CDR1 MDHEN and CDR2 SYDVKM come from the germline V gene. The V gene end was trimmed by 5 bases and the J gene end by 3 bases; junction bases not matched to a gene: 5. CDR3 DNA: TGTGCCAGCAGTCCGGACAGGGGAAGCTACAATGAGCAGTTCTTC. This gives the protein CASSPDRGSYNEQFF.

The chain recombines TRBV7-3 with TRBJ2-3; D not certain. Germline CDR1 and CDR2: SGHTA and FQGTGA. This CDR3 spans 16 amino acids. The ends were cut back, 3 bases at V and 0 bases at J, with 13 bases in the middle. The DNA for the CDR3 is TGTGCCAGCAGCTTTGGAGCAGACGAAAGCACAGATACGCAGTATTTT. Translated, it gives CASSFGADESTDTQYF. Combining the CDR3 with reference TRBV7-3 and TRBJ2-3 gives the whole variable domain GAGVSQTPSNKVTEKGKYVELRCDPISGHTALYWYRQSLGQGPEFLIYFQGTGAADDSGLPNDRFFAVRPEGSVSTLKIQRTERGDSAVYLCASSFGADESTDTQYFGPGTRLTVL.

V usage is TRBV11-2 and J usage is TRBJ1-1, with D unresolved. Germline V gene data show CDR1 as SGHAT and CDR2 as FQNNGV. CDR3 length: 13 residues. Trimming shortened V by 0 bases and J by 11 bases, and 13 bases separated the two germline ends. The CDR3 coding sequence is TGTGCCAGCAGCTTAGATAGAAACGGGAGGGCTTTCTTT. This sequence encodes CASSLDRNGRAFF.

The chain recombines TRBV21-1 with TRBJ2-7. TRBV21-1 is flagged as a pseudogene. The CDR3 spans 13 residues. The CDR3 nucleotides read TGTGCCAGCAGCAACCTTTCTGATTACGAGCAGTACTTC. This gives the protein CASSNLSDYEQYF.